The 29 T cell receptor beta chains reported below all come from one sample, sequenced in a study of blood T cells in healthy people across ages. A sample-barcoded 5' primer and a J-beta primer mix were used in a second PCR of roughly 7 to 12 cycles. One entry per CDR3 protein results from TCRdb running MiXCR on the 5' RACE reads. The sample records some 1.1 million distinct CDR3 sequences, roughly two fifths being singletons. Sequencing input: blood. All receptors derive from a man younger than 35 in good health.

The V gene is TRBV21-1, the J gene TRBJ2-3. TRBV21-1 is a known pseudogene. The CDR3 runs 23 residues. CDR3: CASSKAANTVPRRILDDTDTQYF. The DNA for the CDR3 is TGTGCCAGCAGCAAAGCGGCCAATACCGTACCTAGGCGGATCCTCGACGACACAGATACGCAGTATTTT.

The chain is built from TRBV29-1 and TRBJ2-3; D gene ambiguous. V was clipped by 4 bases and J by 6 bases, with 11 bases between them. This CDR3 has 12 amino acids. Germline CDR1 reads SQVTM; CDR2 reads ANQGSEA. This CDR3 is CSVVEYRDTQYF. The CDR3 DNA follows: TGCAGCGTTGTGGAGTATCGGGATACGCAGTATTTT.

The gene calls are TRBV7-2 and TRBJ2-7; possible D gene TRBD1, 6 bases. The CDR3 has 15 residues. Germline assignment: CDR1 SGHTA and CDR2 FQGNSA. Trimming shortened V by 2 bases and J by 3 bases, and 14 bases separated the two germline ends. In DNA form, the CDR3 reads TGTGCCAGCAGCTTAAGGGGGTCAGGTAACTACGAGCAGTACTTC. Protein sequence: CASSLRGSGNYEQYF. The whole variable domain, filled in from reference TRBV7-2 and TRBJ2-7, reads GAGVSQSPSNKVTEKGKDVELRCDPISGHTALYWYRQSLGQGLEFLIYFQGNSAPDKSGLPSDRFSAERTGGSVSTLTIQRTQQEDSAVYLCASSLRGSGNYEQYFGPGTRLTVT.

This clonotype has more than one count but fewer than ten. V and J are TRBV6-4 and TRBJ2-1, with 8 bases fitting TRBD2. This CDR3 spans 15 amino acids. Germline V gene data show CDR1 as MRHNA and CDR2 as SNTAGT. The V segment lost 0 bases and the J segment 6 bases; nucleotides outside the gene matches: 4. DNA of the CDR3: TGTGCCAGCAGTGACTCTGGCGGGGGGTCCAATGAGCAGTTCTTC. Its protein product is CASSDSGGGSNEQFF.

This clonotype was observed many times. V and J are TRBV27 and TRBJ2-5; no firm D call. The CDR3 runs 15 residues. V gave up 3 bases and J gave up 1 base, with 12 bases separating them. Germline values: CDR1 MNHEY, CDR2 SMNVEV (reference sequence). The CDR3 nucleotides read TGTGCCAGCAGTTTCGCAGGCGCCCTCCAAGAGACCCAGTACTTC. As protein: CASSFAGALQETQYF.

This clonotype has more than one count but fewer than ten. The chain uses TRBV4-2 and TRBJ2-1; the D is unclear. V dropped 0 bases and J dropped 3 bases, with 18 bases sitting between them. The CDR3 contains 18 residues. The germline CDR1 and CDR2 sequences are LGHNA and YNFKEQ. The CDR3 is CASSQEKRYRPNYNEQFF. CDR3 nucleotides: TGTGCCAGCAGCCAAGAGAAGAGATACCGACCTAACTACAATGAGCAGTTCTTC.

The J gene is TRBJ2-7, the V gene TRBV6-2 or TRBV6-3; a weak D match, TRBD2 (7 bases). The DNA end lines up better with TRBJ2-5; the J call may be wrong. The length of the CDR3 is 13 residues. Germline assignment: CDR1 MNHEY and CDR2 SVGEGT. CDR3 sequence reads: CASSDGRGETQYF. DNA for the CDR3: TGTGCCAGCAGTGATGGGAGGGGGGAGACCCAGTACTTC.

CDR3: CASRPFPGQKEETQYF. DNA for the CDR3: TGTGCCAGCAGACCTTTCCCGGGACAGAAGGAAGAGACCCAGTACTTC. The V gene is TRBV11-2, the J gene TRBJ2-5, with 7 positions matching TRBD1. CDR3 length: 16 amino acids. V dropped 6 bases and J dropped 3; count of bases not matched to a gene: 13. Per germline, CDR1 SGHAT and CDR2 FQNNGV. The full variable domain, its missing parts supplied by reference TRBV11-2 and TRBJ2-5, is EAGVAQSPRYKIIEKRQSVAFWCNPISGHATLYWYQQILGQGPKLLIQFQNNGVVDDSQLPKDRFSAERLKGVDSTLKIQPAKLEDSAVYLCASRPFPGQKEETQYFGPGTRLLVL.

There are a few counts of this clonotype. Mismatch with germline at one junction end may stem from a read error. The rearrangement joins TRBV24-1 to TRBJ2-3; 9 bases fit TRBD2. This CDR3 region has 17 residues. Germline V gene data show CDR1 as KGHDR and CDR2 as SFDVKD. CDR3 sequence reads: CATSAPMAGGDSDTQYF. The CDR3 DNA reads as TGTGCCACGAGTGCCCCCATGGCGGGGGGGGATTCAGATACGCAGTATTTT.

The chain uses TRBV7-6 and TRBJ2-7; D may be TRBD1 (5 bases). The V gene lost 1 base and the J gene lost 0 bases, with 10 bases spanning the gap. This CDR3 region has 15 residues. CDR1 is SGHVS and CDR2 is FNYEAQ in the germline V gene. Here the CDR3 reads CASSLETGRSYEQYF. CDR3 coding DNA: TGTGCCAGCAGCTTAGAAACAGGTCGCTCCTACGAGCAGTACTTC. Together with reference TRBV7-6 and TRBJ2-7, the CDR3 gives the full variable domain: GAGVSQSPRYKVTKRGQDVALRCDPISGHVSLYWYRQALGQGPEFLTYFNYEAQQDKSGLPNDRFSAERPEGSISTLTIQRTEQRDSAMYRCASSLETGRSYEQYFGPGTRLTVT.

The CDR3 here is CASSQRVGNQPQHF. DNA for the CDR3: TGCGCCAGCAGCCAAAGGGTGGGCAATCAGCCCCAGCATTTT. V is TRBV4-3 and J is TRBJ1-5; D gene ambiguous. This CDR3 is built from 14 residues. Germline V CDR1 and CDR2: LGHNA, YSLEER. V lost 2 bases, J lost 2 bases, and 7 bases lay in between.

The chain employs TRBV5-1 and TRBJ2-1; D is unresolved. The CDR3 length is 15 residues. Per the germline V gene, CDR1 is SGHRS and CDR2 is YFSETQ. V gave up 4 bases and J gave up 5 bases, with 16 bases separating them. CDR3 amino acids: CASSPAVNLDNEQFF. In DNA form, the CDR3 reads TGCGCCAGCAGCCCCGCGGTCAATTTAGACAATGAGCAGTTCTTC. Supplemented by reference TRBV5-1 and TRBJ2-1, the full variable domain reads KAGVTQTPRYLIKTRGQQVTLSCSPISGHRSVSWYQQTPGQGLQFLFEYFSETQRNKGNFPGRFSGRQFSNSRSEMNVSTLELGDSALYLCASSPAVNLDNEQFFGPGTRLTVL.

The chain employs TRBV7-2 and TRBJ1-5; D is uncertain. The CDR3 length is 15 residues. In germline, CDR1 is SGHTA, CDR2 FQGNSA. V gave up 0 bases and J gave up 3 bases, with 9 bases separating them. CDR3 DNA: TGTGCCAGCAGCTTAGCCGGGTTAAACAATCAGCCCCAGCATTTT. It yields the protein CASSLAGLNNQPQHF. Full variable domain (missing parts from reference TRBV7-2 and TRBJ1-5): GAGVSQSPSNKVTEKGKDVELRCDPISGHTALYWYRQSLGQGLEFLIYFQGNSAPDKSGLPSDRFSAERTGGSVSTLTIQRTQQEDSAVYLCASSLAGLNNQPQHFGDGTRLSIL.

The rearrangement joins TRBV20-1 to TRBJ2-1; 10 bases are shared with TRBD2. The V gene end was trimmed by 5 bases and the J gene end by 7 bases; junction bases not matched to a gene: 8. The CDR3 is 14 amino acids. Per the germline V gene, CDR1 is DFQATT and CDR2 is SNEGSKA (reference sequence). CDR3 bases: TGCAGTGCTCTGAGCGGGGGGGCCACGAATGAGCAGTTCTTC. This sequence encodes CSALSGGATNEQFF.

V and J are TRBV19 and TRBJ1-2; TRBD1 matches 12 bases. Germline CDR1 is LNHDA and CDR2 is SQIVND (reference sequence). The trim removed 7 bases at V and 2 bases at J, leaving 11 bases unmatched. This CDR3 contains 17 residues. DNA for the CDR3: TGTGCCAGTACCTCTGCCGGGACAGGGGGCGCAAACTATGGCTACACCTTC. Its translation: CASTSAGTGGANYGYTF.

This clonotype appeared a few times. This chain joins TRBV28 and TRBJ2-5; D not certain. Trimming took 1 base from V and 9 from J, leaving 15 bases between them. Germline V CDR1 and CDR2: MDHEN, SYDVKM. The CDR3 has 14 amino acids. The CDR3: CASSLSPPSGPQYF. The CDR3 DNA reads as TGTGCCAGCAGTTTATCGCCCCCCTCTGGCCCCCAGTACTTC.

This clonotype has more than one count but fewer than ten. V usage is TRBV10-3 and J usage is TRBJ1-2; TRBD1 aligns across 9 bases. J gave up 0 bases and V 0 bases, and 2 bases lay outside the gene matches. CDR1 and CDR2 from the germline V gene are ENHRY and SYGVKD. The CDR3 length is 16 residues. CDR3 nucleotides: TGTGCCATCAGTGAGTCCCGGACAGGGGCTAACTATGGCTACACCTTC. Protein product: CAISESRTGANYGYTF.

The V and J genes are TRBV30 and TRBJ1-5, with D perhaps TRBD1 (6 bases). Germline V lookup: CDR1 GTSNPN, CDR2 SVGIG (reference sequence). CDR3 size: 14 residues. The V end was cut by 4 bases, the J end by 2 bases, with 12 bases between. This chain's CDR3 is CAWTGVSRNQPQHF. CDR3 sequence (DNA): TGTGCCTGGACAGGGGTTTCGCGCAATCAGCCCCAGCATTTT.

This chain connects TRBV4-2 to TRBJ2-7, with 11 bases lining up with TRBD2. The germline V gene encodes CDR1 LGHNA and CDR2 YNFKEQ. The V gene end was trimmed by 5 bases and the J gene end by 7 bases; junction bases not matched to a gene: 16. This CDR3 has 17 amino acids. In DNA, the CDR3 is TGTGCCAGCAGCTCTGACCCACTAGCGGGGGTATACAATGAGCAGTACTTC. Translating gives CASSSDPLAGVYNEQYF.

J is TRBJ2-3 and V is TRBV21-1. TRBV21-1 corresponds to a pseudogene. This CDR3 comprises 12 residues. Written as DNA, the CDR3 is TGTGCCGGCAGCAAAACAACAGATACGCAGTATTTT. Translation: CAGSKTTDTQYF.

This clonotype was recorded a few times. The chain carries TRBV11-1 and TRBJ1-2; TRBD1 might be the D (6 bases). CDR3 size: 17 residues. Germline V gives CDR1 SGHAT, CDR2 FQDESV (reference sequence). V lost 5 bases and J 5 bases, leaving 24 bases between the germline ends. The CDR3 DNA reads TGTGCCAGCAGCCCCAGACGGTGGACACCGGGGGCATATGGCTACACCTTC. This translates into CASSPRRWTPGAYGYTF.

The rearrangement joins TRBV20-1 to TRBJ2-3, with D uncertain. The length of the CDR3 is 15 residues. The germline V gene encodes CDR1 DFQATT and CDR2 SNEGSKA (reference sequence). V lost 2 bases and J 0 bases, leaving 12 bases between the germline ends. This CDR3 reads CSARSGQASTDTQYF. Written as DNA, the CDR3 is TGCAGTGCTAGAAGTGGGCAGGCTAGCACAGATACGCAGTATTTT.

V is TRBV20-1 and J is TRBJ2-2; possible D gene TRBD2, 5 bases. CDR3 length equals 16 residues. CDR1 and CDR2 (germline): DFQATT, SNEGSKA (reference sequence). The V end lost 5 bases, the J end lost 4 bases, and 20 bases lay between the germline ends. The CDR3 region has the DNA TGCAGTGCTCGCCAATTAGCGCCGGCGCGCACCGGGGAGCTGTTTTTT. It yields the protein CSARQLAPARTGELFF.

This chain links TRBV7-2 with TRBJ2-7, with D possibly being TRBD1 or TRBD2 (6 bases each). Germline CDR1 SGHTA, CDR2 FQGNSA. CDR3 length: 16 amino acids. V lost 1 base to trimming and J lost 1 base, with 14 bases between them. CDR3 loop: CASSLVAGGGSYEQYF. Here the CDR3 DNA reads TGTGCCAGCAGCTTAGTCGCCGGGGGCGGTTCCTACGAGCAGTACTTC.

This clonotype was counted a single time. The chain combines TRBV11-1 with TRBJ2-2; 9 nucleotides match TRBD2. The V gene end was trimmed by 4 bases and the J gene end by 7 bases; junction bases not matched to a gene: 13. Germline CDR1 is SGHAT and CDR2 is FQDESV (reference sequence). The CDR3 is 17 residues long. The CDR3 protein is CASSSRKRGASNGELFF. Here the CDR3 DNA reads TGTGCCAGCAGCTCCAGGAAGCGGGGGGCATCGAACGGGGAGCTGTTTTTT.

This clonotype showed up many times. The chain recombines TRBV12-3 or TRBV12-4 with TRBJ2-3; D call uncertain. The CDR3 has 15 residues. V dropped 5 bases and J dropped 2 bases, with 14 bases sitting between them. Written as DNA, the CDR3 is TGTGCCAGCAGTCCAACGAAACCCTCCACAGATACGCAGTATTTT. This codes for CASSPTKPSTDTQYF.

The V and J genes are TRBV6-2 or TRBV6-3 and TRBJ2-1; 10 bases are a match to TRBD2. Looked up from germline, CDR1 is MNHEY and CDR2 is SVGEGT. Unmatched junction bases numbered 8, after V lost 2 bases and J lost 13 bases. The CDR3 runs 14 residues. The CDR3 nucleotides read TGTGCCAGCAGTTACGGGACTAGCGCGGAGACCCAGTTCTTC. It codes for CASSYGTSAETQFF.

The chain joins TRBV29-1 to TRBJ1-5, with a possible D match to TRBD1 (5 bases). The length of the CDR3 is 15 residues. V shed 0 bases and J shed 7 bases, with 16 bases lying between them. CDR1 SQVTM and CDR2 ANQGSEA come from the germline V gene. CDR3 coding DNA: TGCAGCGTTGAAGACGCCGGGGACTTTTGGCAGCCCCAGCATTTT. Its protein is CSVEDAGDFWQPQHF.

This clonotype was seen a handful of times. The rearrangement links TRBV7-2 to TRBJ2-7; D is unresolved. Germline values: CDR1 SGHTA, CDR2 FQGNSA. This CDR3 is built from 13 residues. Trimming shortened V by 2 bases and J by 3 bases, and 8 bases separated the two germline ends. The CDR3 here is CASSLLGFYEQYF. The CDR3 region has the DNA TGTGCCAGCAGCTTACTGGGGTTCTACGAGCAGTACTTC. The complete variable domain, with remaining parts taken from reference TRBV7-2 and TRBJ2-7, reads GAGVSQSPSNKVTEKGKDVELRCDPISGHTALYWYRQSLGQGLEFLIYFQGNSAPDKSGLPSDRFSAERTGGSVSTLTIQRTQQEDSAVYLCASSLLGFYEQYFGPGTRLTVT.